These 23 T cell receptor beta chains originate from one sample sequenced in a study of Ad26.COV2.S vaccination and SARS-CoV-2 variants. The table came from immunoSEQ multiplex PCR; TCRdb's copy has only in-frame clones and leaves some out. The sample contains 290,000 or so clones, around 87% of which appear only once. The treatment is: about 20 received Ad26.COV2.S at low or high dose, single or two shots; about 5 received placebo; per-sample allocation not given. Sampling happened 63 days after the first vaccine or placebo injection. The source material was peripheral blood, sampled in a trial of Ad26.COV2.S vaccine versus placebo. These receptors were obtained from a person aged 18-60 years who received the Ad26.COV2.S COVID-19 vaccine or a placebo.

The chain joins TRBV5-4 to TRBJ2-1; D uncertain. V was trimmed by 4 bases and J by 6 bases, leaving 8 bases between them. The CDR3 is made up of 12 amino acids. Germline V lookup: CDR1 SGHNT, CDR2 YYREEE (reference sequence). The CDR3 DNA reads TGTGCCAGCAGCACCCTGGGCAATGAGCAGTTCTTC. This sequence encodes CASSTLGNEQFF.

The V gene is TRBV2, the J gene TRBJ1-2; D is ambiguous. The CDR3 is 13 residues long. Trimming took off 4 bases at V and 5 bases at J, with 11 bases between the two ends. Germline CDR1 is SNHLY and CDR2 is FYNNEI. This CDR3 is CASSGTRMYGYTF. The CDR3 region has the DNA TGTGCCAGCAGTGGAACCCGGATGTATGGCTACACCTTC.

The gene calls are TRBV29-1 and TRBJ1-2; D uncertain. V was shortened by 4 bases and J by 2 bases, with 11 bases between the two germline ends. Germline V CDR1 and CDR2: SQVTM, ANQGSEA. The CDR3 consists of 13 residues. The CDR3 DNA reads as TGCAGCGTTGCTTGGGGAGGGAACTATGGCTACACCTTC. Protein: CSVAWGGNYGYTF.

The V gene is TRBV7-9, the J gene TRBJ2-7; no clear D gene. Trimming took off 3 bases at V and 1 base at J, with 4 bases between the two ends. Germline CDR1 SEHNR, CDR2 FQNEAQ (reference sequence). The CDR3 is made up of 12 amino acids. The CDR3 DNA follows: TGTGCCAGCAGCTTCGTGTCCTACGAGCAGTACTTC. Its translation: CASSFVSYEQYF.

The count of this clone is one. CDR3 in amino acids: CASTLQGGNNSPLHF. CDR3 nucleotide sequence: TGTGCCAGCACCCTCCAGGGGGGCAATAATTCACCCCTCCACTTT. This sequence joins TRBV7-9 and TRBJ1-6, with TRBD1 identical over 7 bases. The V segment lost 7 bases and the J segment 5 bases; nucleotides outside the gene matches: 8. Per the germline V gene, CDR1 is SEHNR and CDR2 is FQNEAQ (reference sequence). This CDR3 has 15 amino acids.

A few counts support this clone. CDR3 sequence reads: CASSQGNYLNTEAFF. DNA for the CDR3: TGTGCCAGTAGTCAGGGGAACTATTTGAACACTGAAGCTTTCTTT. The gene calls are TRBV19 and TRBJ1-1; the D gene is possibly TRBD1 (6 bases). The germline V gene has CDR1 LNHDA and CDR2 SQIVND (reference sequence). The CDR3 totals 15 residues. Trimming removed 5 bases at V and 0 bases at J, with 13 bases between.

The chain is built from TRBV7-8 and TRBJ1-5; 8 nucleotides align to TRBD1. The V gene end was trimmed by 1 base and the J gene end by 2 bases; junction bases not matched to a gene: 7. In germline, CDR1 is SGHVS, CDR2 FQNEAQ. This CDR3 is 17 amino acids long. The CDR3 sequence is CASSLGGAGGRNQPQHF. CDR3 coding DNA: TGTGCCAGCAGCTTAGGCGGGGCAGGGGGCCGCAATCAGCCCCAGCATTTT.

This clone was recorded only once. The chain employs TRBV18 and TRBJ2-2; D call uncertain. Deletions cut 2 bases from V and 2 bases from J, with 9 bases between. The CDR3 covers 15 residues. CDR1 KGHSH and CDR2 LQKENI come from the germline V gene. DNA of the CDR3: TGTGCCAGCTCACCAAAGGGTACTAACACCGGGGAGCTGTTTTTT. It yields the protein CASSPKGTNTGELFF.

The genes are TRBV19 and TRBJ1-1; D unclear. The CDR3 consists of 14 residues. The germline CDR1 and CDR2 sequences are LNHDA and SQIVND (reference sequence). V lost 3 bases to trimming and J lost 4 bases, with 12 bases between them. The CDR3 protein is CASSIGWESTEAFF. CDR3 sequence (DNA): TGTGCCAGTAGTATCGGCTGGGAGAGCACTGAAGCTTTCTTT. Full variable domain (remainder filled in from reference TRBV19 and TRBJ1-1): DGGITQSPKYLFRKEGQNVTLSCEQNLNHDAMYWYRQDPGQGLRLIYYSQIVNDFQKGDIAEGYSVSREKKESFPLTVTSAQKNPTAFYLCASSIGWESTEAFFGQGTRLTVV.

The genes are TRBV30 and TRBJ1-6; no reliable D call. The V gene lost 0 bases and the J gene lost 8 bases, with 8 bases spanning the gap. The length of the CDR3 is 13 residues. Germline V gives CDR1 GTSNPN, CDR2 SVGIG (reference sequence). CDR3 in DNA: TGTGCCTGGAGTGTACGGATTCATTCACCCCTCCACTTT. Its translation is CAWSVRIHSPLHF.

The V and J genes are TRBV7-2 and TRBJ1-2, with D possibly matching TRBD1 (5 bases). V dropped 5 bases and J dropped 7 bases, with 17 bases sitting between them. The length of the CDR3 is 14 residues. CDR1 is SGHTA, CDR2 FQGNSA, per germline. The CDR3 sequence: CASSPGGAWGGYTF. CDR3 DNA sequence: TGTGCCAGCAGCCCCGGCGGGGCCTGGGGTGGCTACACCTTC.

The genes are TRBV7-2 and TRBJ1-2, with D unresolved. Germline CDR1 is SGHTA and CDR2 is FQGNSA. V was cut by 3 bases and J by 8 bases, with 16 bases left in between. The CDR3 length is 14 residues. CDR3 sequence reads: CASSFVGAARGYTF. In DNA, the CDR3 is TGTGCCAGCAGCTTCGTGGGAGCTGCCCGGGGCTACACCTTC.

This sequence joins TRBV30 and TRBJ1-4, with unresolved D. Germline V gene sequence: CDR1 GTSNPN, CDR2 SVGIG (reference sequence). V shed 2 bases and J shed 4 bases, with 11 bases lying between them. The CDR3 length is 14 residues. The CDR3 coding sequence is TGTGCCTGGAGTCCGCGGCCCCTTAATGAAAAACTGTTTTTT. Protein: CAWSPRPLNEKLFF.

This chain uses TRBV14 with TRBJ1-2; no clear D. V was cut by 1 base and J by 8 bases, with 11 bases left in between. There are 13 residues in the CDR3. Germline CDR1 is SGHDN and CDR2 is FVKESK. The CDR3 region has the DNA TGTGCCAGCAGCCAAGGCTTGTTGGGCGGCTACACCTTC. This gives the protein CASSQGLLGGYTF.

The CDR3 protein is CASRRVADNEQFF. The CDR3 coding sequence is TGTGCCAGCAGGCGGGTAGCCGACAATGAGCAGTTCTTC. The chain employs TRBV7-2 and TRBJ2-1, with a weak D call TRBD2 (5 bases). Germline values: CDR1 SGHTA, CDR2 FQGNSA. Deletions cut 6 bases from V and 5 bases from J, with 11 bases between. This CDR3 contains 13 residues.

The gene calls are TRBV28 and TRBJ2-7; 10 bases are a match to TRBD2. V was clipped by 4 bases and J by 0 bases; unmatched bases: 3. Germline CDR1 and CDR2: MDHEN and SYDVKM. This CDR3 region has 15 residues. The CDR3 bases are TGTGCCAGCAGTTGGGCTAGCGGGGGCTCCTACGAGCAGTACTTC. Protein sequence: CASSWASGGSYEQYF.

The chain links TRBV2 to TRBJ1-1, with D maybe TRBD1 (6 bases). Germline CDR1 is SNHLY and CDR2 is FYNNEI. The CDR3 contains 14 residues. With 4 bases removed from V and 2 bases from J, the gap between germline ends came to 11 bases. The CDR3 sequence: CASSGGRGNTEAFF. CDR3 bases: TGTGCCAGCAGTGGAGGCAGGGGAAACACTGAAGCTTTCTTT.

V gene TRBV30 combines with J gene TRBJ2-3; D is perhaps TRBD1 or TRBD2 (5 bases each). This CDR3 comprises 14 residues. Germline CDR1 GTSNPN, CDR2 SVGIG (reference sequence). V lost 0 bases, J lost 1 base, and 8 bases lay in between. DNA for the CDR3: TGTGCCTGGAGTGTTCAGGGAGGCACAGATACGCAGTATTTT. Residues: CAWSVQGGTDTQYF.

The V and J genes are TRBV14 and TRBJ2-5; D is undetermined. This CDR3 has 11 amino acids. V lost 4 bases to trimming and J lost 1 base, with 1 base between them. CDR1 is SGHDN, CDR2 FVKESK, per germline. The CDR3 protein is CASSRQETQYF. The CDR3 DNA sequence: TGTGCCAGCAGCCGCCAAGAGACCCAGTACTTC.

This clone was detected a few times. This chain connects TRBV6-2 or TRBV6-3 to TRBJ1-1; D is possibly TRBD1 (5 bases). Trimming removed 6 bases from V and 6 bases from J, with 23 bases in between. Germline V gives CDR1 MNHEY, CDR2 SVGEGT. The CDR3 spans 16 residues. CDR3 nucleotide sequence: TGTGCCAGCAGCCCCGACAGATACCCTACCTATTCTGAAGCTTTCTTT. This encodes CASSPDRYPTYSEAFF.

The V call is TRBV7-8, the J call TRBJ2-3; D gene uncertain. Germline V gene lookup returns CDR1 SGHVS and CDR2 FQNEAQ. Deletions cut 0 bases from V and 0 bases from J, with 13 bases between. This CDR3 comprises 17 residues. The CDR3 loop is CASSLARMSRSTDTQYF. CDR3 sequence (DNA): TGTGCCAGCAGCTTAGCCCGGATGAGTCGGAGCACAGATACGCAGTATTTT.

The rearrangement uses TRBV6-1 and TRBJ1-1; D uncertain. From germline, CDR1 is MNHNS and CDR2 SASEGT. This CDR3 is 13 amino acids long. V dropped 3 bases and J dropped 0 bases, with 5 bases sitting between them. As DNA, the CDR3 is TGTGCCAGCAGTGATCAGGTGAACACTGAAGCTTTCTTT. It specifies CASSDQVNTEAFF.

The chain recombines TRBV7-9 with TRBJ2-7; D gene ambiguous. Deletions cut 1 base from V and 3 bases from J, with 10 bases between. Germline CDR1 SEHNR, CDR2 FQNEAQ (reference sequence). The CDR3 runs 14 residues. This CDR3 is CASSLGVGNYEQYF. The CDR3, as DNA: TGTGCCAGCAGCTTAGGGGTGGGGAACTACGAGCAGTACTTC.